These T cell receptor beta chains were read from a single sample in a study of T cells after yellow fever vaccination. MiXCR, run by TCRdb on the 5' RACE reads, gives a single entry per CDR3 protein. The sample shows some 240,000 distinct CDR3 sequences, roughly 4% of them seen only once. The material sequenced was PBMCs, taken 15 days after the yellow fever booster vaccination. The source of these receptors is a man aged 18 to 30 who received the YFV17D yellow fever vaccine. Both conserved end residues are trimmed from each CDR3. Fields, in order: J gene, V gene, CDR3 protein.

J gene: TRBJ1-5; V gene: TRBV6-6; CDR3 protein: ASSYPQGEGNQPQH
J gene: TRBJ1-5; V gene: TRBV6-2/TRBV6-3; CDR3 protein: ASSYLPTGTADNQPQH
J gene: TRBJ1-2; V gene: TRBV7-2; CDR3 protein: ASSLAPLSTGRGNYGYT
J gene: TRBJ2-3; V gene: TRBV7-2; CDR3 protein: ASSSKNRNTDTQY
J gene: TRBJ1-3; V gene: TRBV20-1; CDR3 protein: SARNSGNTIY
J gene: TRBJ2-5; V gene: TRBV5-6; CDR3 protein: ASSQPPLEETQY
J gene: TRBJ2-1; V gene: TRBV20-1; CDR3 protein: SALPTGRVFNEQF
J gene: TRBJ2-7; V gene: TRBV4-3; CDR3 protein: ASSQEPGSYEQY
J gene: TRBJ1-6; V gene: TRBV6-2/TRBV6-3; CDR3 protein: ASSSPGTAGTPLH
J gene: TRBJ1-1; V gene: TRBV4-3; CDR3 protein: ASSPGTGFVTEAF